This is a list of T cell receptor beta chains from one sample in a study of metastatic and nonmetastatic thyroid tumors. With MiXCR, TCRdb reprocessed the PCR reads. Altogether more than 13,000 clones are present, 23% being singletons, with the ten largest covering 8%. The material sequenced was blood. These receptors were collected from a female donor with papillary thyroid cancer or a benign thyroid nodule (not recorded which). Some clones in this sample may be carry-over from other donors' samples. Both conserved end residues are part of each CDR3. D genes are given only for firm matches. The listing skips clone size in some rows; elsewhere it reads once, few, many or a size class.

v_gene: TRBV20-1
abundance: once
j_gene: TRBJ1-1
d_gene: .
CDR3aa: CSAFLPEGLNTEAFF
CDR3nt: TGCAGTGCCTTCTTACCGGAGGGGCTGAACACTGAAGCTTTCTTT

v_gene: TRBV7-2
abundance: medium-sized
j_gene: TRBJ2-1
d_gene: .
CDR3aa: CASSEEVRDEQFF
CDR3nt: TGTGCCAGCAGCGAAGAGGTAAGAGACGAGCAGTTCTTC

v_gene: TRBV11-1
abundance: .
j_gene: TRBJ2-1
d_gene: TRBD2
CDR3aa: CASSRRGTSGRANNEQFF
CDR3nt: TGTGCCAGCAGCCGGCGCGGGACTAGCGGGAGGGCAAACAATGAGCAGTTCTTC

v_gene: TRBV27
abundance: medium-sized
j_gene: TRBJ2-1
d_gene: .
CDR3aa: CASSFATRWNEQFF
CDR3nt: TGTGCCAGCAGTTTCGCCACCCGTTGGAATGAGCAGTTCTTC

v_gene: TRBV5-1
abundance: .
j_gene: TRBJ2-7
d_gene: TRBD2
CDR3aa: CASSQTLAGRYEQYF
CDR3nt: TGCGCCAGCAGCCAAACACTAGCGGGCCGTTACGAGCAGTACTTC

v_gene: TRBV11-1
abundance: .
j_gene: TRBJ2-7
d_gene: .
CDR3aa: CASSLDHSYEQYF
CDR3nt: TGTGCCAGCAGCTTGGACCACTCCTACGAGCAGTACTTC

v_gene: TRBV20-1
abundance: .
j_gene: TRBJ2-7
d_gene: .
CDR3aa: CSARVSSVYEQYF
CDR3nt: TGCAGTGCTAGAGTTTCCTCCGTGTACGAGCAGTACTTC

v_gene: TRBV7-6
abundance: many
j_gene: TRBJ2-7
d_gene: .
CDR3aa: CASSLEGESSYEQYF
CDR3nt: TGTGCCAGCAGCTTAGAGGGCGAGAGCTCCTACGAGCAGTACTTC

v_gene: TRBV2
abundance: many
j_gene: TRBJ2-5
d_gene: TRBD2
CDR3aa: CASSTGTSGRMETQYF
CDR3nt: TGTGCCAGCAGTACCGGGACTAGCGGGAGAATGGAGACCCAGTACTTC

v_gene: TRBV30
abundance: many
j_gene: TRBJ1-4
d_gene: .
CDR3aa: CAWSGNRPGLGAEKLFF
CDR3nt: TGTGCCTGGAGTGGAAACCGACCGGGCCTCGGGGCTGAAAAACTGTTTTTT

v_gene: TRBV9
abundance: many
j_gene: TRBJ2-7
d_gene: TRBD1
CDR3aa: CASSVTGTDAYEQYF
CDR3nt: TGTGCCAGCAGCGTGACCGGGACAGATGCCTACGAGCAGTACTTC

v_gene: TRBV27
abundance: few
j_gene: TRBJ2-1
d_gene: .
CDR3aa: CASSRPSYNEQFF
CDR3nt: TGTGCCAGCAGCAGACCCTCCTACAATGAGCAGTTCTTC

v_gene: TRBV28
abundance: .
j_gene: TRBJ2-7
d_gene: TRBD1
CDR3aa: CASSFYGTGSDEQYF
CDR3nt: TGTGCCAGCAGTTTTTATGGGACAGGGTCCGACGAGCAGTACTTC

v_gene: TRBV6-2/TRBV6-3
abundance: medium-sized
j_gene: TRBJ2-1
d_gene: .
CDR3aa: CASSLQGGFSDEQFF
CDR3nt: TGTGCCAGCAGTCTTCAGGGGGGTTTTAGTGATGAGCAGTTCTTC

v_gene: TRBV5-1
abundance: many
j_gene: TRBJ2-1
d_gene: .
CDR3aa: CASSHTGTWDNEQFF
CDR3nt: TGCGCCAGCAGCCACACCGGGACATGGGACAATGAGCAGTTCTTC

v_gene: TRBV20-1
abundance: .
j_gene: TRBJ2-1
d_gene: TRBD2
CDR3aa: CSASYIAGKYYNEQFF
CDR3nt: TGCAGTGCTAGTTACATAGCGGGCAAGTACTACAATGAGCAGTTCTTC

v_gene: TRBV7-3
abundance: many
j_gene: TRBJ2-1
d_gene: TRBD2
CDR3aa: CASSSIAGASYNEQFF
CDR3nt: TGTGCCAGCAGCTCTATAGCGGGGGCGTCCTACAATGAGCAGTTCTTC

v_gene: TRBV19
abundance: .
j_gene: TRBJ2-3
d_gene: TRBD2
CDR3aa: CASSIGLADTRYF
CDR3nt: TGTGCCAGTAGTATAGGACTAGCGGATACGCGGTATTTT

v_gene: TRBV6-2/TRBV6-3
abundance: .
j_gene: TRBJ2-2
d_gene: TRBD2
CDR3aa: CASRAYGTSVNSDTGELFF
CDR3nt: TGTGCCAGCAGGGCTTACGGGACTAGCGTGAATAGCGACACCGGGGAGCTGTTTTTT

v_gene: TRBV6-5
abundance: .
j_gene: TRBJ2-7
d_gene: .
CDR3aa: CASSYTVISYEQYF
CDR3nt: TGTGCCAGCAGTTATACAGTGATCTCCTACGAGCAGTACTTC

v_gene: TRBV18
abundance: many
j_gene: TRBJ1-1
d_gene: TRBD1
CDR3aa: CASSTRTGNTEAFF
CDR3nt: TGTGCCAGCTCAACCCGGACAGGAAACACTGAAGCTTTCTTT

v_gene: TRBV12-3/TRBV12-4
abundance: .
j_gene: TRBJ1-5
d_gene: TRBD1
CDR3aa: CASSLRTGGKDQPQHF
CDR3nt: TGTGCCAGCAGTTTACGGACAGGGGGTAAAGATCAGCCCCAGCATTTT

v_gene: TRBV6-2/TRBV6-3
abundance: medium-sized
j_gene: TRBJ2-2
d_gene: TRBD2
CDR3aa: CASSYRLAGMAGELFF
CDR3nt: TGTGCCAGCAGTTACCGGCTAGCGGGAATGGCCGGGGAGCTGTTTTTT